The 30 T cell receptor beta chains listed next were all sequenced from one sample in a study of regulatory T cells in long-lasting Graves disease. Specified time point: newly diagnosed GD, antithyroid drugs for less than 3 months. PBMC-extracted RNA yielded the TCR library. With iRepertoire HTBI primers and Arm-PCR of CDR3 regions, TCR beta libraries were built. TCRdb ran MiXCR on the multiplex PCR reads and lists one entry per CDR3 protein. The sample has approximately 400,000 distinct CDR3 sequences, just under 15% seen once. This sample also belongs to another study, concerning T cells in Graves' hyperthyroidism and ophthalmopathy.

The input for sequencing was peripheral blood mononuclear cells (PBMCs), taken at new diagnosis, from a patient treated with antithyroid drugs. These receptors originate from a woman in her 30s with Graves disease.

Worth noting for this clonotype: A much larger clone differs by one base, so this may be a read error. The chain carries TRBV7-3 and TRBJ2-2; perhaps TRBD2 as D (5 bases). In germline, CDR1 is SGHTA, CDR2 FQGTGA. CDR3 size: 14 residues. In DNA form, the CDR3 reads TGTGCCAGCAGCTTAGGAGGTCTCTCCGGGGAGCCGTTTTTT. This sequence encodes CASSLGGLSGEPFF.

This clonotype was observed at least ten times. The chain couples TRBV19 to TRBJ2-5; 16 nucleotides match TRBD2. Germline V CDR1 and CDR2: LNHDA, SQIVND (reference sequence). CDR3 size: 18 residues. After removal of 5 bases from V and 2 bases from J, the junction contained 8 bases not matched to a gene. This CDR3 reads CASSPGLAGGKVQETQYF. DNA of the CDR3: TGTGCCAGTAGTCCGGGACTAGCGGGAGGGAAGGTGCAAGAGACCCAGTACTTC.

This clonotype was found many times. An end of the junction differs from the germline gene, which may be a read error. The rearrangement uses TRBV30 and TRBJ1-1; D remains ambiguous. There are 12 residues in the CDR3. CDR1 and CDR2 (germline): GTSNPN, SVGIG (reference sequence). The CDR3 region is CARREGEGKAFF. The CDR3 DNA reads as TGTGCCCGGAGGGAGGGAGAGGGCAAAGCTTTCTTT. Drawing the rest from reference TRBV30 and TRBJ1-1, the complete variable domain is SQTIHQWPATLVQPVGSPLSLECTVEGTSNPNLYWYRQAAGRGLQLLFYSVGIGQISSEVPQNLSASRPQDRQFILSSKKLLLSDSGFYLCARREGEGKAFFGQGTRLTVV.

In regard to this clonotype: A much larger clone differs from this one at a single base, so this may be a read error. The rearrangement links TRBV10-1 to TRBJ2-1, with D possibly matching TRBD2 (6 bases). This CDR3 is 15 amino acids long. V was pared by 0 bases and J by 10 bases, with 16 bases between. Germline CDR1 and CDR2: WNHNN and SYGVQD (reference sequence). The CDR3 coding sequence is TGCGCCAGCAGTGAGTCGACGGGTATGCGGGAAGAGCAGTTCTTC. Protein: CASSESTGMREEQFF.

This clonotype has ten or more counts. The V gene is TRBV10-3, the J gene TRBJ1-5, with D perhaps matching TRBD1 (6 bases). Trimming left V 2 bases short and J 1 base short, with 15 bases between. CDR3 length equals 17 residues. CDR1 is ENHRY, CDR2 SYGVKD, per germline. CDR3: CAISERPQTGSNQPQHF. The DNA of the CDR3 is TGTGCCATCAGTGAGCGGCCCCAAACAGGGAGCAATCAGCCCCAGCATTTT.

At least ten counts were recorded for this clonotype. The chain employs TRBV7-2 and TRBJ2-5; 9 bases map to TRBD1. The V gene's germline CDR1 is SGHTA and CDR2 FQGNSA. J was trimmed by 5 bases and V by 3 bases; bases with no gene match: 7. The CDR3 is made up of 15 amino acids. DNA for the CDR3: TGTGCCAGCAGCTTTCCAAGGACAGGGGACGAGACCCAGTACTTC. It is translated as CASSFPRTGDETQYF.

Points on this clonotype: A much larger clone lies one base from this, so it may be a read error. The conserved closing phenylalanine or tryptophan is absent in this CDR3, likely reflecting a read error. The chain uses TRBV7-7 and TRBJ2-1; 10 bases agree with TRBD2. The CDR3 consists of 17 residues. Germline assignment: CDR1 SSHAT and CDR2 FNYEAQ (reference sequence). The CDR3 DNA follows: TGTGCTCTCTCTCCCCTAATAGCGGGAGGCTACTACAATGAGCAGTTCTGC. Its translation: CALSPLIAGGYYNEQFC.

The rearrangement links TRBV6-1 to TRBJ1-5; the match to TRBD1 covers 7 bases. CDR3 length: 15 amino acids. Germline V gene lookup returns CDR1 MNHNS and CDR2 SASEGT. V dropped 6 bases and J dropped 3; count of bases not matched to a gene: 8. In DNA, the CDR3 is TGTGCCAGCAGGTCTCCGGGGACAGACAATCAGCCCCAGCATTTT. It yields the protein CASRSPGTDNQPQHF.

In its sample, this clonotype was seen many times. This rearrangement joins TRBV27 to TRBJ2-2, with 12 positions matching TRBD1. The germline gives CDR1 MNHEY, CDR2 SMNVEV (reference sequence). Unmatched junction bases numbered 4, after V lost 3 bases and J lost 5 bases. This CDR3 region has 16 residues. The CDR3 region has the DNA TGTGCCAGCAGTTTTGGGACAGGGGGCTTAACCGGGGAGCTGTTTTTT. Amino acid sequence: CASSFGTGGLTGELFF.

This chain joins TRBV25-1 and TRBJ1-1; 9 bases match TRBD1. CDR1 MGHDK and CDR2 SYGVNS come from the germline V gene. Germline trimming cut 6 bases from V and 0 bases from J; bases unmatched to any gene: 5. The CDR3 runs to 15 residues. The CDR3: CASSGTGLLNTEAFF. The CDR3 DNA reads as TGTGCCAGCAGCGGGACAGGGTTATTGAACACTGAAGCTTTCTTT.

This clonotype was picked up many times. The gene calls are TRBV3-1 and TRBJ1-2; 7 bases fit TRBD1. Germline V gives CDR1 LGHDT, CDR2 YNNKEL (reference sequence). CDR3 length: 15 amino acids. V shed 0 bases, J shed 6 bases, and the junction held 7 bases outside the gene matches. CDR3 nucleotide sequence: TGTGCCAGCAGCCAAGATGACAGGGAAGGTGATGGCTACACCTTC. It is translated as CASSQDDREGDGYTF.

In its sample, this clonotype was seen a few times. The chain couples TRBV24-1 to TRBJ2-3, with D perhaps TRBD2 (6 bases). This CDR3 is built from 16 residues. The germline CDR1 and CDR2 sequences are KGHDR and SFDVKD. Between the trimmed V and J ends, which lost 0 bases and 3 bases, there was a span of 12 bases. CDR3 DNA sequence: TGTGCCACCAGTGATTTGCTGGGGGGAGGTACAGATACGCAGTATTTT. Its translation is CATSDLLGGGTDTQYF.

CDR3 bases: TGTGCCAGCAGTCCGGCTGGGAGCGGGAAGACCCAGTACTTC. Translation: CASSPAGSGKTQYF. This sequence joins TRBV28 and TRBJ2-3; TRBD2 matches 7 bases. The DNA matches TRBJ2-5 better at its end, which makes the J call doubtful. The CDR3 runs to 14 residues. Germline V CDR1 and CDR2: MDHEN, SYDVKM.

This clonotype was seen only a few times. The rearrangement links TRBV27 to TRBJ2-1; TRBD1 is a possible D gene (6 bases). This CDR3 has 17 residues. Germline V gives CDR1 MNHEY, CDR2 SMNVEV (reference sequence). The V gene lost 6 bases and the J gene lost 0 bases, with 18 bases spanning the gap. CDR3 nucleotide sequence: TGTGCCAGCAGACGAAGGGGGTTAAAGGACTCCTACAATGAGCAGTTCTTC. This codes for CASRRRGLKDSYNEQFF.

The V gene is TRBV10-3, the J gene TRBJ1-2; D gene uncertain. V lost 8 bases and J lost 4, with 11 bases in between. Germline V gene data show CDR1 as ENHRY and CDR2 as SYGVKD. The CDR3 totals 12 residues. CDR3 nucleotide sequence: TGTGCCATCGGAAATCCATTCTATGGCTACACCTTC. Its protein product is CAIGNPFYGYTF.

This clonotype was recorded once. V gene TRBV20-1 combines with J gene TRBJ2-7, with D unclear. This CDR3 comprises 13 residues. V was clipped by 0 bases and J by 5 bases, with 11 bases between them. Germline V lookup: CDR1 DFQATT, CDR2 SNEGSKA (reference sequence). CDR3 sequence: CSARDSQGHEQYF. The CDR3 region has the DNA TGCAGTGCTAGAGATTCCCAAGGCCACGAGCAGTACTTC.

This rearrangement joins TRBV6-1 to TRBJ2-7; the D is unclear. This CDR3 region has 11 residues. The germline V gene encodes CDR1 MNHNS and CDR2 SASEGT. Trimming took 8 bases from V and 4 from J, leaving 9 bases between them. CDR3 bases: TGTGCCAGCCCGATTGGGTACGAGCAGTACTTC. Residues: CASPIGYEQYF.

In this sample, this clonotype turned up many times. The genes are TRBV5-5 and TRBJ1-1; D is possibly TRBD1 (6 bases). This CDR3 region has 15 residues. Trimming cost V 4 bases and J 0 bases, with 13 bases left between them. Germline V gives CDR1 SGHKS, CDR2 YYEKEE (reference sequence). CDR3 bases: TGTGCCAGCAGCAATTTCGACAGGTTGAACACTGAAGCTTTCTTT. Protein sequence: CASSNFDRLNTEAFF. The variable domain in full, with the rest retrieved from reference TRBV5-5 and TRBJ1-1, is DAGVTQSPTHLIKTRGQQVTLRCSPISGHKSVSWYQQVLGQGPQFIFQYYEKEERGRGNFPDRFSARQFPNYSSELNVNALLLGDSALYLCASSNFDRLNTEAFFGQGTRLTVV.

This clonotype appeared many times. The J gene is TRBJ2-3, the V gene TRBV28; TRBD2 might be the D (6 bases). Germline V gene lookup returns CDR1 MDHEN and CDR2 SYDVKM. The CDR3 extends over 15 amino acids. V was shortened by 3 bases and J by 1 base, with 11 bases between the two germline ends. This chain's CDR3 is CASSFLASRTDTQYF. The DNA of the CDR3 is TGTGCCAGCAGTTTCCTAGCGAGCCGCACAGATACGCAGTATTTT.

The chain combines TRBV6-1 with TRBJ1-2; possibly TRBD1 for D (6 bases). V dropped 7 bases and J dropped 3 bases, with 15 bases sitting between them. Germline V gene lookup returns CDR1 MNHNS and CDR2 SASEGT. The CDR3 is 14 amino acids. Written as DNA, the CDR3 is TGTGCCAGCACCCAGGGGCGCAGAGACTATGGCTACACCTTC. Translating gives CASTQGRRDYGYTF.

This clonotype was seen a handful of times. The chain carries TRBV20-1 and TRBJ2-4, with D hard to call. Trimming stripped 2 bases from V and 0 bases from J, with 8 bases between. This CDR3 has 14 amino acids. CDR1 DFQATT and CDR2 SNEGSKA come from the germline V gene (reference sequence). CDR3 amino acids: CSARMGLAKNIQYF. The DNA for the CDR3 is TGCAGTGCTAGAATGGGCCTAGCCAAAAACATTCAGTACTTC.

This clonotype was seen repeatedly, ten times or more. The rearrangement joins TRBV7-9 to TRBJ1-1; 7 positions match TRBD1. Trimming cost V 6 bases and J 3 bases; bases outside gene matches: 7. The CDR3 has 14 residues. The germline CDR1 and CDR2 sequences are SEHNR and FQNEAQ (reference sequence). DNA for the CDR3: TGTGCCAGCAGACACAGGGGCGGAGACACTGAAGCTTTCTTT. Its translation: CASRHRGGDTEAFF.

This clonotype was found many times. The DNA for the CDR3 is TGTGCCAGCAGCTCACGGGAGGGCCGTACAGATACGCAGTATTTT. As protein: CASSSREGRTDTQYF. The chain is built from TRBV13 and TRBJ2-3, with 8 nucleotides matching TRBD2. The ends lost 4 bases at V and 3 bases at J; junction bases unmatched: 6. Germline-derived CDR1 and CDR2 are PRHDT and FYEKMQ (reference sequence). There are 15 residues in the CDR3.

This clonotype has ten or more counts. The chain recombines TRBV29-1 with TRBJ2-3; D call uncertain. CDR3 length equals 12 residues. Trimming pared 3 bases from V and 3 bases from J, leaving 7 bases between. Germline V gene sequence: CDR1 SQVTM, CDR2 ANQGSEA. CDR3 nucleotides: TGCAGCGTTGACCGTGGGACAGATACGCAGTATTTT. Translated: CSVDRGTDTQYF.

As to this clonotype: This may be a read error, as it is one base from a much larger clone. The rearrangement uses TRBV12-3 or TRBV12-4 and TRBJ2-4, with TRBD2 identical over 13 bases. The CDR3 runs to 17 residues. The junction had 13 bases not matched to a gene; V was cut back by 1 base and J by 13 bases. As DNA, the CDR3 is TGTGCCAGCAGTTTAGGGACTAGCGGGAGAGGTTACAATGAGCAGTACTTC. This gives the protein CASSLGTSGRGYNEQYF.

This clonotype came up a few times. The chain combines TRBV4-1 with TRBJ1-2; D gene uncertain. With 0 bases removed from V and 7 bases from J, the gap between germline ends came to 12 bases. Germline values: CDR1 MGHRA, CDR2 YSYEKL. This CDR3 comprises 14 residues. The CDR3 DNA is TGCGCCAGCAGCCAAGAGGGGTTTACATTTGGCTACACCTTC. Its protein is CASSQEGFTFGYTF.

This clonotype has a count of ten or more. The rearrangement joins TRBV3-1 to TRBJ2-3; 7 bases are a match to TRBD2. Germline loops: CDR1 LGHDT, CDR2 YNNKEL (reference sequence). The CDR3 is made up of 16 amino acids. With V trimmed by 4 bases and J by 0 bases, 7 bases remained unmatched. CDR3 bases: TGTGCCAGCAGCCCTCGAAGCGGGACGAGCACAGATACGCAGTATTTT. Encoded protein: CASSPRSGTSTDTQYF.

This clonotype was counted ten times or more. The rearrangement joins TRBV5-1 to TRBJ2-7; D tentatively fits TRBD1 or TRBD2 (5 bases each). Trimming pared 3 bases from V and 0 bases from J, leaving 16 bases between. Germline CDR1 and CDR2: SGHRS and YFSETQ. This CDR3 is built from 16 residues. The CDR3 region is CASSWGTVAHSYEQYF. CDR3 coding DNA: TGCGCCAGCAGCTGGGGGACGGTGGCCCACTCCTACGAGCAGTACTTC.

This clonotype was seen only once. The chain employs TRBV19 and TRBJ2-1; 11 nucleotides align to TRBD2. Trimming removed 0 bases from V and 2 bases from J; junction bases left unmatched: 15. CDR3 size: 21 residues. From germline, CDR1 is LNHDA and CDR2 SQIVND (reference sequence). In DNA, the CDR3 is TGTGCCAGTAGTATAGATCGAGGCCGCACGTTGACTAGCGGGACCTACAATGAGCAGTTCTTC. Its translation: CASSIDRGRTLTSGTYNEQFF.

This clonotype was observed a handful of times. The J gene is TRBJ2-7, the V gene TRBV28; 7 bases match TRBD2. V lost 1 base, J lost 0 bases, and 6 bases stayed unmatched. Germline V gene lookup returns CDR1 MDHEN and CDR2 SYDVKM. This CDR3 region has 16 residues. This CDR3 is CASSLFEGGYSYEQYF. The CDR3 nucleotides read TGTGCCAGCAGTTTATTTGAGGGAGGGTACTCCTACGAGCAGTACTTC.